Presented here are 32 T cell receptor beta chains from one specimen sequenced in a study of Tregs in tolerant kidney transplant recipients. Only in-frame clones appear in the TCRdb table, and some are missing; sequencing was by immunoSEQ multiplex PCR. The sample consists of about 240,000 clones, approximately 84% of them appearing once. The material sequenced was CD4+ T cells from blood. Receptors were obtained from a human donor in good health.

V and J are TRBV27 and TRBJ2-7, with a tentative D call TRBD1 (6 bases). CDR1 and CDR2 (germline): MNHEY, SMNVEV (reference sequence). V was cut by 9 bases and J by 3 bases, with 18 bases left in between. The CDR3 contains 14 residues. The CDR3 DNA reads TGTGCCAGTACCCGGGCAGGGGAAGGCTACGAGCAGTACTTC. This codes for CASTRAGEGYEQYF.

V gene TRBV7-6 combines with J gene TRBJ2-2; D ambiguous. The germline V and J ends were trimmed by 2 bases and 2 bases, with 18 bases remaining between them. Germline lookup yields CDR1 SGHVS and CDR2 FNYEAQ. CDR3 length: 18 amino acids. The CDR3 is CASSLYSSPDGNTGELFF. In nucleotides, the CDR3 is TGTGCCAGCAGCTTATACTCCAGTCCAGACGGTAACACCGGGGAGCTGTTTTTT.

The chain couples TRBV7-9 to TRBJ2-5; D is perhaps TRBD1 (6 bases). V lost 5 bases and J 0 bases, leaving 16 bases between the germline ends. The germline gives CDR1 SEHNR, CDR2 FQNEAQ (reference sequence). The CDR3 extends over 16 amino acids. The CDR3 region has the DNA TGTGCCAGCAGCCAGAGGGACAAGAGGTACCAAGAGACCCAGTACTTC. Translating it yields CASSQRDKRYQETQYF.

This rearrangement joins TRBV4-1 to TRBJ1-5, with D unclear. V gave up 4 bases and J gave up 4 bases, with 14 bases separating them. The CDR3 loop spans 15 amino acids. CDR1 MGHRA and CDR2 YSYEKL come from the germline V gene. The CDR3 region is CASSLLHNVNQPQHF. The CDR3 DNA reads TGCGCCAGCAGCCTTTTACACAACGTAAATCAGCCCCAGCATTTT.

This chain uses TRBV5-1 with TRBJ2-1, with 7 bases matching TRBD1. CDR3 size: 16 residues. Losses at the gene ends were 4 bases for V and 2 bases for J; bases not matched to a gene: 9. Germline lookup yields CDR1 SGHRS and CDR2 YFSETQ. CDR3 sequence reads: CASSTRGQTTYNEQFF. The CDR3, as DNA: TGCGCCAGCAGCACGAGGGGGCAAACCACCTACAATGAGCAGTTCTTC.

This sequence joins TRBV5-1 and TRBJ1-6, with 9 positions matching TRBD1. V lost 4 bases to trimming and J lost 5 bases; unmatched junction nucleotides: 4. CDR3 length: 15 amino acids. Looked up from germline, CDR1 is SGHRS and CDR2 is YFSETQ. In DNA form, the CDR3 reads TGCGCCAGCAGCCGAACAGGGGGCGATAATTCACCCCTCCACTTT. Its translation: CASSRTGGDNSPLHF.

This clone was counted once. The chain links TRBV19 to TRBJ1-5; D gene uncertain. V shed 5 bases and J shed 3 bases, with 14 bases lying between them. Germline values: CDR1 LNHDA, CDR2 SQIVND (reference sequence). The CDR3 loop spans 15 amino acids. The CDR3 DNA follows: TGTGCCAGTAGTTATAGGCAGCGATACAATCAGCCCCAGCATTTT. This gives the protein CASSYRQRYNQPQHF.

The chain's CDR3 is CASSEEYLYSNQPQHF. CDR3 nucleotide sequence: TGTGCCAGCAGTGAAGAGTACCTTTATAGCAATCAGCCCCAGCATTTT. The rearrangement joins TRBV2 to TRBJ1-5; D ambiguous. Germline-derived CDR1 and CDR2 are SNHLY and FYNNEI. The CDR3 runs 16 residues. Trimming pared 1 base from V and 0 bases from J, leaving 10 bases between.

V and J are TRBV18 and TRBJ2-1, with 8 bases identical to TRBD2. Looked up from germline, CDR1 is KGHSH and CDR2 is LQKENI. This CDR3 has 14 residues. V shed 2 bases and J 5 bases; nucleotides not matched to a gene: 2. DNA for the CDR3: TGTGCCAGCTCACCATCGCGGGAGGACAATGAGCAGTTCTTC. Translating it yields CASSPSREDNEQFF.

V and J are TRBV7-2 and TRBJ2-7; D might be TRBD2 (6 bases). Germline assignment: CDR1 SGHTA and CDR2 FQGNSA. V dropped 3 bases and J dropped 7 bases, with 19 bases sitting between them. The CDR3 runs 15 residues. In nucleotides, the CDR3 is TGTGCCAGCAGCTTGGGATTAGGAGGGCGAGGAGAGCAGTACTTC. Translation: CASSLGLGGRGEQYF.

This clone was observed a few times. The CDR3 spells CASSALLYTEAFF. CDR3 nucleotides: TGTGCCAGCAGTGCCCTCTTGTACACTGAAGCTTTCTTT. The V call is TRBV25-1, the J call TRBJ1-1; D is ambiguous. Trimming cost V 4 bases and J 3 bases, with 9 bases left between them. Germline loops: CDR1 MGHDK, CDR2 SYGVNS. The CDR3 is made up of 13 amino acids. The full variable domain, rest sourced from reference TRBV25-1 and TRBJ1-1, is EADIYQTPRYLVIGTGKKITLECSQTMGHDKMYWYQQDPGMELHLIHYSYGVNSTEKGDLSSESTVSRIRTEHFPLTLESARPSHTSQYLCASSALLYTEAFFGQGTRLTVV.

This clone was observed a few times. V gene TRBV4-2 combines with J gene TRBJ2-2, with 14 positions matching TRBD2. Germline V CDR1 and CDR2: LGHNA, YNFKEQ. V lost 3 bases and J lost 6; bases outside the gene matches: 9. This CDR3 has 18 residues. Written as DNA, the CDR3 is TGTGCCAGCAGCCACCCGACTAGCGGGAGGGCCGGGTCCGGGGAGCTGTTTTTT. Amino acids: CASSHPTSGRAGSGELFF.

This clone appeared a single time. This chain connects TRBV5-8 to TRBJ1-2; 7 positions agree with TRBD1. V lost 4 bases, J lost 4 bases, and 10 bases stayed unmatched. CDR3 length: 15 residues. Germline-derived CDR1 and CDR2 are SGHTS and YDEGEE. The CDR3 region has the DNA TGTGCCAGCAGCCAAGGGGACAGAACGATCTATGGCTACACCTTC. The encoded protein is CASSQGDRTIYGYTF. Based on the CDR3 plus reference TRBV5-8 and TRBJ1-2, the full variable domain is EAGVTQSPTHLIKTRGQQATLRCSPISGHTSVYWYQQALGLGLQFLLWYDEGEERNRGNFPPRFSGRQFPNYSSELNVNALELEDSALYLCASSQGDRTIYGYTFGSGTRLTVV.

This clone was counted once. The rearrangement joins TRBV29-1 to TRBJ2-3; tentative D call: TRBD2 (6 bases). The CDR3 runs 11 residues. The germline CDR1 and CDR2 sequences are SQVTM and ANQGSEA. CDR3 nucleotides: TGCACCTGGGGGGACACAGATACGCAGTATTTT. Translating gives CTWGDTDTQYF.

This chain joins TRBV12-5 and TRBJ2-1, with a possible D match to TRBD2 (6 bases). The CDR3 length is 14 residues. V was pared by 3 bases and J by 1 base, with 7 bases between. Germline CDR1 is LGHNT and CDR2 is FRNRAP. The CDR3 sequence is CASGFGGSYNEQFF. In DNA, the CDR3 is TGTGCTAGTGGTTTCGGGGGTTCCTACAATGAGCAGTTCTTC.

The chain recombines TRBV6-5 with TRBJ1-6, with TRBD1 matching over 7 bases. This CDR3 spans 14 amino acids. Germline V CDR1 and CDR2: MNHEY, SVGAGI. V gave up 8 bases and J gave up 10 bases; unmatched junction bases: 11. For the CDR3, the DNA is TGTGCCAGCTCCCGGGACAGTTCATGGTCACCCCTCCACTTT. Residues: CASSRDSSWSPLHF.

The chain couples TRBV18 to TRBJ2-5; TRBD1 is a possible D gene (6 bases). This CDR3 contains 15 residues. Looked up from germline, CDR1 is KGHSH and CDR2 is LQKENI. Deletions cut 3 bases from V and 5 bases from J, with 16 bases between. The CDR3 sequence is CASSPDRMDTETQYF. CDR3 nucleotide sequence: TGTGCCAGCTCACCCGACAGGATGGACACTGAGACCCAGTACTTC.

The rearrangement links TRBV7-2 to TRBJ2-7, with 7 bases that match TRBD1. The germline gives CDR1 SGHTA, CDR2 FQGNSA. The CDR3 sequence is 14 residues long. The trim removed 7 bases at V and 2 bases at J, leaving 8 bases unmatched. CDR3 sequence: CASTRVGTAYEQYF. The CDR3 coding sequence is TGTGCCAGCACCCGGGTGGGGACAGCCTACGAGCAGTACTTC.

This chain links TRBV6-5 with TRBJ2-7; D not resolved. V lost 6 bases and J lost 0, with 15 bases in between. The V gene's germline CDR1 is MNHEY and CDR2 SVGAGI. The CDR3 is made up of 15 amino acids. The CDR3, as DNA: TGTGCCAGCAGGGCCCTTGCGTCCGGCTCCTACGAGCAGTACTTC. It encodes CASRALASGSYEQYF.

V is TRBV10-3 and J is TRBJ2-7; the D call may be TRBD1 or TRBD2 (6 bases each). The CDR3 covers 12 residues. The germline V gene encodes CDR1 ENHRY and CDR2 SYGVKD. Trimming took off 4 bases at V and 7 bases at J, with 11 bases between the two ends. The DNA of the CDR3 is TGTGCCATCAGTGGGGGGGCGGGAGAGCAGTACTTC. This translates into CAISGGAGEQYF.

V is TRBV5-6 and J is TRBJ1-5, with 8 positions matching TRBD1. With 1 base clipped from V and 1 base from J, the junction kept 4 bases outside the gene matches. This CDR3 is 16 amino acids long. From germline, CDR1 is SGHDT and CDR2 YYEEEE. CDR3 sequence (DNA): TGTGCCAGCAGCTTGACCGGGACAGGAAGCAATCAGCCCCAGCATTTT. Its protein product is CASSLTGTGSNQPQHF.

About this clone itself: At one boundary the junction diverges from the germline segment, which might be a read error. This chain connects TRBV7-7 to TRBJ2-5, with unresolved D. CDR1 and CDR2 (germline): SSHAT, FNYEAQ (reference sequence). The length of the CDR3 is 13 residues. The DNA of the CDR3 is TGTGCTAGCAGTAAGACACCACAAGAGACCCAGTACTTC. Encoded protein: CASSKTPQETQYF.

This clone was seen a handful of times. The V call is TRBV27, the J call TRBJ1-2; D perhaps matches TRBD1 (5 bases). Trimming removed 2 bases from V and 4 bases from J, with 11 bases in between. CDR3 length: 14 residues. Germline V gene lookup returns CDR1 MNHEY and CDR2 SMNVEV (reference sequence). CDR3 DNA sequence: TGTGCCAGCAGTTTAAGAGGGGATAGCTATGGCTACACCTTC. It encodes CASSLRGDSYGYTF.

This chain joins TRBV5-6 and TRBJ2-5; TRBD1 aligns across 8 bases. Trimming at V came to 2 bases and at J to 4 bases, leaving 4 bases not matched to a gene. CDR1 is SGHDT and CDR2 is YYEEEE in the germline V gene. The CDR3 runs 14 residues. In DNA form, the CDR3 reads TGTGCCAGCAGCTTACAGGACAGGGTAGAGACCCAGTACTTC. Translating it yields CASSLQDRVETQYF.

The V gene is TRBV7-7, the J gene TRBJ2-1, with TRBD1 matching over 10 bases. The length of the CDR3 is 14 residues. The germline CDR1 and CDR2 sequences are SSHAT and FNYEAQ (reference sequence). CDR3: CASGTGTGDNEQFF. For the CDR3, the DNA is TGTGCTAGCGGCACCGGGACAGGGGACAATGAGCAGTTCTTC.

The chain employs TRBV18 and TRBJ1-4; D is possibly TRBD1 (5 bases). Trimming cost V 3 bases and J 8 bases, with 16 bases left between them. Germline CDR1 reads KGHSH; CDR2 reads LQKENI. The CDR3 contains 15 residues. This CDR3 reads CASSPGKGVHEKLFF. In nucleotides, the CDR3 is TGTGCCAGCTCACCGGGGAAAGGGGTTCACGAAAAACTGTTTTTT.

The chain couples TRBV11-2 to TRBJ2-7, with a possible D match to TRBD1 (5 bases). Trimming took 7 bases from V and 6 from J, leaving 13 bases between them. The CDR3 consists of 12 residues. Germline-derived CDR1 and CDR2 are SGHAT and FQNNGV. The DNA for the CDR3 is TGTGCCAGCACATTGGGGCAGACCGAGCAGTACTTC. Translating gives CASTLGQTEQYF.

The V call is TRBV10-3, the J call TRBJ2-3, with D possibly being TRBD1 or TRBD2 (7 bases each). This CDR3 region has 14 residues. CDR1 is ENHRY, CDR2 SYGVKD, per germline. V lost 10 bases, J lost 0 bases, and 14 bases lay in between. The CDR3 sequence is CATGGAASTDTQYF. The CDR3 DNA reads as TGTGCCACAGGGGGGGCAGCTAGCACAGATACGCAGTATTTT.

The chain links TRBV6-1 to TRBJ2-7; D gene uncertain. V gave up 11 bases and J gave up 0 bases, with 14 bases separating them. CDR3 length equals 13 residues. Germline V lookup: CDR1 MNHNS, CDR2 SASEGT. CDR3 in amino acids: CALSARASYEQYF. CDR3 nucleotide sequence: TGTGCCCTCTCGGCCCGGGCCTCCTACGAGCAGTACTTC.

This clone was seen only a few times. Other nucleotide sequences in the sample specify the same CDR3. The chain has TRBV11-2 and TRBJ2-3; a weak D match, TRBD2 (5 bases). The V gene's germline CDR1 is SGHAT and CDR2 FQNNGV. This CDR3 is 16 amino acids long. V lost 5 bases and J lost 0, with 15 bases in between. The chain's CDR3 is CASSGRWAGSTDTQYF. Written as DNA, the CDR3 is TGTGCCAGCAGCGGCAGATGGGCGGGCAGCACAGATACGCAGTATTTT.

The CDR3 sequence: CASSYGGGIQYF. The CDR3, as DNA: TGTGCCAGCAGTTATGGAGGGGGGATCCAGTACTTC. V is TRBV6-5 and J is TRBJ2-5; D assignment may be TRBD1 or TRBD2 (6 bases each). V was trimmed by 3 bases and J by 10 bases, leaving 12 bases between them. The germline V gene has CDR1 MNHEY and CDR2 SVGAGI. This CDR3 is built from 12 residues.

The chain links TRBV5-1 to TRBJ2-1, with 9 bases that match TRBD2. Germline values: CDR1 SGHRS, CDR2 YFSETQ. This CDR3 is 14 amino acids long. The V segment lost 0 bases and the J segment 5 bases; nucleotides outside the gene matches: 0. The CDR3, as DNA: TGCGCCAGCAGCTTGGGACTAGCGGACAATGAGCAGTTCTTC. Translating gives CASSLGLADNEQFF. Looking up the rest from reference TRBV5-1 and TRBJ2-1 gives the full variable domain: KAGVTQTPRYLIKTRGQQVTLSCSPISGHRSVSWYQQTPGQGLQFLFEYFSETQRNKGNFPGRFSGRQFSNSRSEMNVSTLELGDSALYLCASSLGLADNEQFFGPGTRLTVL.